This T cell receptor (beta chain) originates from a study of cytomegalovirus exposure and HLA in healthy donors. CDR1 and CDR2 (germline): MNHNS, SASEGT. Losses at the gene ends were 6 bases for V and 1 base for J; bases not matched to a gene: 4. The CDR3 length is 14 residues. This clone was counted once. This specimen includes other DNA sequences encoding the same CDR3. Primers included in the PCR were 60 Vbeta and 13 Jbeta primers. Assay: immunoSEQ multiplex PCR; the TCRdb copy retains only in-frame clones and omits some. Of about 130,000 clones in the sample, 60% to 75% were seen once. This receptor was identified in a woman aged 45 to 65 in good health and CMV-seropositive. The chain recombines TRBV6-1 with TRBJ1-1, with 8 bases that match TRBD1. Sequenced sample: PBMCs. In nucleotides, the CDR3 is TGTGCCAGCAGACGCAGGGGGCCGAACACTGAAGCTTTCTTT. Its protein is CASRRRGPNTEAFF.